This is a list of T cell receptor beta chains from one sample in a study of a mutant IDH1 vaccine in newly diagnosed glioma. The antigens for these receptors are not known. Sequenced by immunoSEQ multiplex PCR; TCRdb stores in-frame clones only, minus some. Here the sample spans about 27,000 clones, around 80% being singletons. The sample was PBMCs, taken from a glioma patient whose treatment included an IDH1 peptide vaccine. Receptor source: a man between 50 and 59 years old with glioma. Each CDR3 is given with its conserved first and last residue. The D gene is left open where the match is weak. Expanded clones are given a class, and other clones once, few, many or no size at all.

>.|once|TRBJ2-2|TRBV19
TGTGCCAGTAGTTTGCTCTTTGGGGACGGGGAGCTGTTTTTT
CASSLLFGDGELFF
>TRBD1|.|TRBJ2-1|TRBV7-9
TGTGCCAGCAGCTTAGCCGGAGGGACAGGGCGGTACAATGAGCAGTTCTTC
CASSLAGGTGRYNEQFF
>.|.|TRBJ1-2|TRBV30
TGTGCCTGGAGTGTAGTGCGACACCATGGCTACACCTTC
CAWSVVRHHGYTF
>TRBD1|once|TRBJ1-1|TRBV2
TGTGCCAGCAGCAGACAGGGAGGGACTGAAGCTTTCTTT
CASSRQGGTEAFF
>TRBD1|.|TRBJ2-3|TRBV29-1
TGCAGCGTGGGACAGGGGGTGACAGATACGCAGTATTTT
CSVGQGVTDTQYF
>.|once|TRBJ2-2|TRBV27
TGTGCCAGCAGTCTAGAAGGTCCGACCATGGGTCCCGGGGAGCTGTTTTTT
CASSLEGPTMGPGELFF
>.|.|TRBJ2-5|TRBV14
TGTGCCAGCAGCCAAGAACGTAGGACGGAGACCCAGTACTTC
CASSQERRTETQYF
>.|.|TRBJ2-6|TRBV7-2
TGTGCCAGCAGCCTATTAGGGAGCTCTGGGGCCAACGTCCTGACTTTC
CASSLLGSSGANVLTF
>TRBD2|.|TRBJ2-3|TRBV28
TGTGCCAGCACCATCGGAGCGGGGAGCGTGGATACGCAGTATTTT
CASTIGAGSVDTQYF
>.|.|TRBJ2-5|TRBV10-3
TGTGCCATCAGTGAACTGGAGGGAGAGACCCAGTACTTC
CAISELEGETQYF
>.|.|TRBJ1-6|TRBV30
TGTGCCTGGAGGTCCGAGACGGATAATTCACCCCTCCACTTT
CAWRSETDNSPLHF
>TRBD2|.|TRBJ2-5|TRBV4-2
TGTGCCAGCAGCCAGTACAGCGGGGCCCAAGAGACCCAGTACTTC
CASSQYSGAQETQYF
>.|.|TRBJ2-7|TRBV27
TGTGCCAGCAGCCCCCTTACAGGGAGGGTAGGCAACGAGCAGTACTTC
CASSPLTGRVGNEQYF
>TRBD1|.|TRBJ1-5|TRBV18
TGTGCCAGCTCACCACGACAGGGGCGAAATCAGCCCCAGCATTTT
CASSPRQGRNQPQHF
>.|.|TRBJ2-1|TRBV27
TGTGCCAGCAATAACGGGAGACTTTTCAATGAGCAGTTCTTC
CASNNGRLFNEQFF
>.|.|TRBJ1-1|TRBV7-9
TGTGCCAGCAGCCTGGAGACGAACACTGAAGCTTTCTTT
CASSLETNTEAFF
>.|.|TRBJ1-2|TRBV6-5
TGTGCCAGCAGGCCACAGAGGATGGTCTATGGCTACACCTTC
CASRPQRMVYGYTF
>.|.|TRBJ1-2|TRBV29-1
TGCAGCGCGTTATCTTCGAGCTACACCTTC
CSALSSSYTF
>TRBD1|.|TRBJ2-5|TRBV15
TGTGCCACCAGCAGAGAGTGGCAGGGGGCTGGAGAGACCCAGTACTTC
CATSREWQGAGETQYF
>TRBD1|once|TRBJ1-1|TRBV4-3
TGCGCCAGCAGCCAAGGGGACAGGGGGCTCACTGAAGCTTTCTTT
CASSQGDRGLTEAFF
>.|.|TRBJ1-1|TRBV20-1
TGCAGTGCGCCGACGGACACTGAAGCTTTCTTT
CSAPTDTEAFF
>TRBD2|.|TRBJ2-1|TRBV18
TGTGCCAGCTCGGGACTAGCGGGAATCGATGAGCAGTTCTTC
CASSGLAGIDEQFF
>.|few|TRBJ1-2|TRBV4-1
TGCGCCAGCAGCCCCGGGAATATCGCGGGGTACACCTTC
CASSPGNIAGYTF
>.|.|TRBJ1-5|TRBV2
TGTGCCAGCAGCAAGGGGGTCAATCAGCCCCAGCATTTT
CASSKGVNQPQHF
>TRBD1|.|TRBJ2-5|TRBV5-6
TGTGCCAGCAGCTTGGAGGGACAGGGCGGGGGGACCCAGTACTTC
CASSLEGQGGGTQYF
>.|.|TRBJ2-5|TRBV27
TGTGCCAGCGCACAGAGATTGACAGAGACCCAGTACTTC
CASAQRLTETQYF
>TRBD1|.|TRBJ1-1|TRBV7-6
TGTGCCAGCAGCAAGGACAGGGGTCACACTGAAGCTTTCTTT
CASSKDRGHTEAFF
>.|.|TRBJ2-7|TRBV2
TGTGCCAGCAGTCAGGGTGAATTTTCCTACGAGCAGTACTTC
CASSQGEFSYEQYF
>.|.|TRBJ2-2|TRBV18
TGTGCCAGCTCACCCCCGAACACCGGGGAGCTGTTTTTT
CASSPPNTGELFF
>.|.|TRBJ1-5|TRBV7-2
TGTGCCAGCAGCTTCCCGGGCAATCAGCCCCAGCATTTT
CASSFPGNQPQHF
>.|.|TRBJ1-4|TRBV7-2
TGTGCCAGCATCCGCGGTCCGAATGAAAAACTGTTTTTT
CASIRGPNEKLFF
>.|.|TRBJ1-6|TRBV23-1
TGCGCCAGCAGTCAATCTAGGCAGGGAAAAAGGTCCTATAATTCACCCCTCCACTTT
CASSQSRQGKRSYNSPLHF
>.|once|TRBJ1-1|TRBV5-6
TGTGCCAGCAGCTTGAGTAGGGTTCCGAACACTGAAGCTTTCTTT
CASSLSRVPNTEAFF
>.|few|TRBJ2-7|TRBV7-2
TGTGCCAGCACCGGGGTTCCCGACGAGCAGTACTTC
CASTGVPDEQYF
>TRBD1|.|TRBJ1-2|TRBV5-1
TGCGCCAGCAGCTATGACAGGGTAGACTATGGCTACACCTTC
CASSYDRVDYGYTF
>.|.|TRBJ2-5|TRBV25-1
TGTGCCAGCAGTGCCCAGGCTTGGGAGACCCAGTACTTC
CASSAQAWETQYF
>.|.|TRBJ1-2|TRBV7-2
TGTGCCAGCACCCGGGACCTCCTGGGCGGCTACACCTTC
CASTRDLLGGYTF
>.|once|TRBJ1-5|TRBV19
TGTGCCAGTAGCAGCTGGGACAGCAATCAGCCCCAGCATTTT
CASSSWDSNQPQHF
>.|.|TRBJ2-6|TRBV30
TGTGCCTGGAGTGGCGGAAGCTCTGGGGCCAACGTCCTGACTTTC
CAWSGGSSGANVLTF
>.|.|TRBJ1-1|TRBV4-1
TGCGCCAGCAGCCAACCCCGGTTGGGGGAGACTAAAGTAGGGTACACTGAAGCTTTCTTT
CASSQPRLGETKVGYTEAFF
>.|.|TRBJ1-2|TRBV7-8
TGTGCCAGCAGCTTAGATTCCTGGGGGGCGAACTATGGCTACACCTTC
CASSLDSWGANYGYTF
>.|once|TRBJ2-1|TRBV19
TGTGCCAGTAGGGCCGTGAACCTGTTAGGCAATGAGCAGTTCTTC
CASRAVNLLGNEQFF
>.|.|TRBJ2-7|TRBV7-9
TGTGCCAGCAGCTTACTCACCGAGCAGTACTTC
CASSLLTEQYF
>TRBD1|.|TRBJ1-2|TRBV5-6
TGTGCCAGCAGCTTGGTGGGACAGGGAAGCTATGGCTACACCTTC
CASSLVGQGSYGYTF
>TRBD1|.|TRBJ1-1|TRBV6-1
TGTGCCAGCACCCTGGACAGGGGGCCTGAAGCTTTCTTT
CASTLDRGPEAFF
>.|.|TRBJ1-4|TRBV5-1
TGCGCCAGCAGCTTGTGGGGGGACCCTGAACGAGAAAAACTGTTTTTT
CASSLWGDPEREKLFF